The T cell receptor (beta chain) under discussion was sequenced for a study of neurological immune-mediated disorders. Study results and limitations: Across subjects, no CDR3 amino acid sequence appeared in expanded clones of more than one subject, a finding that suggested private repertoires in all groups. The greatest TCR clonal expansion appeared in HTLV-1-associated myelopathy and the smallest, falling below healthy controls, in multiple sclerosis.

For this clonotype: What it binds is unknown.

The CDR3 totals 15 residues. Germline CDR1 reads MNHNY; CDR2 reads SVGAGI (reference sequence). Trimming left V 6 bases short and J 0 bases short, with 12 bases between. The cDNA came from 5'RACE, which used 10-nucleotide random UMIs. A single run covered 15-18 subjects with over 170 million TCR-beta sequences. Each CDR3 protein is one row after TCRdb ran MiXCR on the 5' RACE reads. The sample records around 60,000 distinct CDR3 sequences, around 3.4% being singletons. This chain connects TRBV6-6 to TRBJ1-5, with unresolved D. The TCR comes from a woman aged 60-70 years with multiple sclerosis. The sample consisted of PBMCs. The CDR3 here is CASRSDVHSNQPQHF. The CDR3 DNA follows: TGTGCCAGCAGATCTGACGTCCATAGCAATCAGCCCCAGCATTTT.